The 3 T cell receptor beta chains given below trace back to one sample, sequenced in a study of blood T cell repertoires in COVID-19. TCRdb's table, derived via immunoSEQ multiplex PCR, lists solely in-frame clones and lacks some. Among some 94,000 clones, less than 90% were seen once, and the ten largest hold around 2%. Sequenced: peripheral blood. These receptors came from a man between 65 and 85 years old with active or convalescent COVID-19.

This clone was seen a single time. The V and J genes are TRBV6-5 and TRBJ1-5; TRBD1 is a possible D gene (6 bases). Germline V gene data show CDR1 as MNHEY and CDR2 as SVGAGI. The CDR3 loop spans 13 amino acids. V was shortened by 7 bases and J by 4 bases, with 11 bases between the two germline ends. The CDR3 is CASKMGTNQPQHF. CDR3 nucleotide sequence: TGTGCCAGCAAGATGGGGACAAATCAGCCCCAGCATTTT.

In this sample, this clone turned up a few times. J is TRBJ1-1 and V is TRBV28; maybe TRBD1 (6 bases). The germline V gene encodes CDR1 MDHEN and CDR2 SYDVKM. V lost 5 bases to trimming and J lost 0 bases, with 16 bases between them. The CDR3 totals 16 residues. CDR3 nucleotide sequence: TGTGCCAGCAGTCCTCTCCTCAACAGGGTGAACACTGAAGCTTTCTTT. This translates into CASSPLLNRVNTEAFF. The whole variable domain, filled in from reference TRBV28 and TRBJ1-1, reads DVKVTQSSRYLVKRTGEKVFLECVQDMDHENMFWYRQDPGLGLRLIYFSYDVKMKEKGDIPEGYSVSREKKERFSLILESASTNQTSMYLCASSPLLNRVNTEAFFGQGTRLTVV.

V gene TRBV28 combines with J gene TRBJ2-1, with 8 bases aligning to TRBD2. Germline loops: CDR1 MDHEN, CDR2 SYDVKM. The ends lost 7 bases at V and 6 bases at J; junction bases unmatched: 5. The CDR3 extends over 13 amino acids. The CDR3 nucleotides read TGTGCCAGCAATGGCGGGGGGTCCAATGAGCAGTTCTTC. It yields the protein CASNGGGSNEQFF. The entire variable domain, with the rest obtained from reference TRBV28 and TRBJ2-1, is as follows: DVKVTQSSRYLVKRTGEKVFLECVQDMDHENMFWYRQDPGLGLRLIYFSYDVKMKEKGDIPEGYSVSREKKERFSLILESASTNQTSMYLCASNGGGSNEQFFGPGTRLTVL.